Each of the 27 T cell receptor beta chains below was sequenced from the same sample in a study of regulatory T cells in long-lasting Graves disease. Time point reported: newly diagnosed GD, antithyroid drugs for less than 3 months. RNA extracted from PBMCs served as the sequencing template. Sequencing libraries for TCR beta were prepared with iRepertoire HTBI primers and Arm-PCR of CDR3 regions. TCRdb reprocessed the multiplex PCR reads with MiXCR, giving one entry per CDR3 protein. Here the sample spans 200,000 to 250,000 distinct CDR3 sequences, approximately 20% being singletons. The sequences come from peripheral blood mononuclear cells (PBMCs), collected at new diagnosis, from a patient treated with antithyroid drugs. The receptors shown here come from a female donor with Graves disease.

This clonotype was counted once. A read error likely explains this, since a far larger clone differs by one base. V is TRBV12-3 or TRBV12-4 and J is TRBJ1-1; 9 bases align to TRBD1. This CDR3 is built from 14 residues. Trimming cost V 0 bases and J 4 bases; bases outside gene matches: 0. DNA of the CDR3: TGTGCCAGCAGTTTAGCGACAGGGGGCACTGAAGCTTTCTTT. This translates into CASSLATGGTEAFF.

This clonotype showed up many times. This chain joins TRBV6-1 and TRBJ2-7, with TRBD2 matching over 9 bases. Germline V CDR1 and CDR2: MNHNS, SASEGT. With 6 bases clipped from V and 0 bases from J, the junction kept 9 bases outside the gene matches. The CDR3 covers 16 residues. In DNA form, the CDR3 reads TGTGCCAGCAGCTCGGTCGGGACTAGCAACTCCTACGAGCAGTACTTC. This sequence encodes CASSSVGTSNSYEQYF.

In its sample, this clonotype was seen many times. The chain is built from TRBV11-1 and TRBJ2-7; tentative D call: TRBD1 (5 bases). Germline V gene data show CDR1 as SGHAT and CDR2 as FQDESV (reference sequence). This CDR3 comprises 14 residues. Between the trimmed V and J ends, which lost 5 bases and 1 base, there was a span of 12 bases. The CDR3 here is CASSRGRRSYEQYF. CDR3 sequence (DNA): TGTGCCAGCAGCAGGGGTCGCAGATCCTACGAGCAGTACTTC.

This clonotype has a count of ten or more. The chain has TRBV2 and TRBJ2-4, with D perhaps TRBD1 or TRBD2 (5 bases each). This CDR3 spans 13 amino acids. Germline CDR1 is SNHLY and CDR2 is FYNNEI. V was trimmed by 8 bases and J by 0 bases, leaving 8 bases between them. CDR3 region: CASGTLAKNIQYF. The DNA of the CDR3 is TGTGCCAGCGGGACCCTAGCCAAAAACATTCAGTACTTC.

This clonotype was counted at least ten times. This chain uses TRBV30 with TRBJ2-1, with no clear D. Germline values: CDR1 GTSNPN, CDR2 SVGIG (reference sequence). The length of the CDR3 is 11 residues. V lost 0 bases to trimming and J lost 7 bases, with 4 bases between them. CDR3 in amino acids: CAWSVRNEQFF. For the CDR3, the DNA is TGTGCCTGGAGTGTACGGAATGAGCAGTTCTTC. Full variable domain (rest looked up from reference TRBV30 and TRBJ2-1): SQTIHQWPATLVQPVGSPLSLECTVEGTSNPNLYWYRQAAGRGLQLLFYSVGIGQISSEVPQNLSASRPQDRQFILSSKKLLLSDSGFYLCAWSVRNEQFFGPGTRLTVL.

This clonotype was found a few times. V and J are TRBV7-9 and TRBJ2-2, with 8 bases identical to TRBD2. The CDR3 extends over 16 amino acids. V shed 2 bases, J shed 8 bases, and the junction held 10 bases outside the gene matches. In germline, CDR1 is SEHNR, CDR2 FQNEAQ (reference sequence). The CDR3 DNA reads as TGTGCCAGCAGCTTATCGGCGGGAGGTCTTTCGGGGGAGCTGTTTTTT. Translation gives CASSLSAGGLSGELFF.

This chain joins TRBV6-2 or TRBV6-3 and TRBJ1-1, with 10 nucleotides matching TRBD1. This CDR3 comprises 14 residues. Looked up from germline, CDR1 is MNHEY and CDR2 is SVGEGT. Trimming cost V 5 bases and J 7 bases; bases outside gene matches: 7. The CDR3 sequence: CASSELGQGVEAFF. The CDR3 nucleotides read TGTGCCAGCAGTGAACTCGGACAGGGGGTTGAAGCTTTCTTT.

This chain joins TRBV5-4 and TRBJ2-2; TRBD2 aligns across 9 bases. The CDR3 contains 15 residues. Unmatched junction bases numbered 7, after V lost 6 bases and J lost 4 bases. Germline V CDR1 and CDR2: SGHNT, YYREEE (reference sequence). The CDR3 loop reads CASTPYSGGTGELFF. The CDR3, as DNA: TGTGCCAGCACACCCTATAGCGGGGGCACCGGGGAGCTGTTTTTT.

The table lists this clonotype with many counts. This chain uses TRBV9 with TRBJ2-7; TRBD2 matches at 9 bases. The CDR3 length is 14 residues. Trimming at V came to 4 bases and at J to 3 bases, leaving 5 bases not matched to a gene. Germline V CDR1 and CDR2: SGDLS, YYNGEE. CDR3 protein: CASSPRLAVYEQYF. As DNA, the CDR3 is TGTGCCAGCAGCCCCCGACTAGCGGTCTACGAGCAGTACTTC.

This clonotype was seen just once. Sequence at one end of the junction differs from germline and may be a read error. CDR3 sequence: CAWSAGGCPNNIQYF. For the CDR3, the DNA is TGTGCCTGGAGTGCGGGGGGTTGCCCCAATAACATTCAGTACTTC. The chain employs TRBV30 and TRBJ2-4; 7 bases are a match to TRBD2. This CDR3 spans 15 amino acids. Per germline, CDR1 GTSNPN and CDR2 SVGIG (reference sequence).

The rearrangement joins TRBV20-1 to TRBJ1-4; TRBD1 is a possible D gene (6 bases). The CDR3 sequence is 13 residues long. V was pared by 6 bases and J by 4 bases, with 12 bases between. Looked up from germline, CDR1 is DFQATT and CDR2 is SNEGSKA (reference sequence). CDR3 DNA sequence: TGCAGTGCAACGACAGGACATAATGAAAAACTGTTTTTT. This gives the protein CSATTGHNEKLFF.

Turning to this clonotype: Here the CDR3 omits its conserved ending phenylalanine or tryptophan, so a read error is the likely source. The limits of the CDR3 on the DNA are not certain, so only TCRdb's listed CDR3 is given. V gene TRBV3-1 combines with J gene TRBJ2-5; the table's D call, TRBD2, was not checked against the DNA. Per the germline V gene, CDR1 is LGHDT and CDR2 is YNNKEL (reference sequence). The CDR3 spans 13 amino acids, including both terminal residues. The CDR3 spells CASSYSRQGTQYL.

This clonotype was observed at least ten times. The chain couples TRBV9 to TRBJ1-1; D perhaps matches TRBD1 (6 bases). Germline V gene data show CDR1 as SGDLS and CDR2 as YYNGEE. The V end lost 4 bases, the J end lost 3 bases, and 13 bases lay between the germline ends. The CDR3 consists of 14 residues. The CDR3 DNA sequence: TGTGCCAGCAGCTACCGGGGGGCATACACTGAAGCTTTCTTT. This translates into CASSYRGAYTEAFF.

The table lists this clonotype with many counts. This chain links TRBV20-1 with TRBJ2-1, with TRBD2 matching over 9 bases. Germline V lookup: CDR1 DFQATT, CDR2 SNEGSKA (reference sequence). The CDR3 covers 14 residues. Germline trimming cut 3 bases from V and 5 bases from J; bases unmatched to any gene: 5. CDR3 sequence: CSASVLAGNNEQFF. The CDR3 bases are TGCAGTGCTAGCGTTCTAGCGGGAAACAATGAGCAGTTCTTC.

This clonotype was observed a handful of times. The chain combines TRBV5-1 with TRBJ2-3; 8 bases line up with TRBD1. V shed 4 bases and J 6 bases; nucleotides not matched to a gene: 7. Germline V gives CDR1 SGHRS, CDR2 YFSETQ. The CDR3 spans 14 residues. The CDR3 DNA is TGCGCCAGCAGCATAGGGACAGGAGGGGATACGCAGTATTTT. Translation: CASSIGTGGDTQYF.

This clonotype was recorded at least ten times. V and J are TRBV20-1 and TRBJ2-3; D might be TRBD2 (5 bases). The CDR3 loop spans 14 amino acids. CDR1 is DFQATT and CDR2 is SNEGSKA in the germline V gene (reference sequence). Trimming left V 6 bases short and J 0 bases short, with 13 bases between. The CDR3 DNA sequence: TGCAGTGCCCACGAGGGTGTTAGCACAGATACGCAGTATTTT. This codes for CSAHEGVSTDTQYF.

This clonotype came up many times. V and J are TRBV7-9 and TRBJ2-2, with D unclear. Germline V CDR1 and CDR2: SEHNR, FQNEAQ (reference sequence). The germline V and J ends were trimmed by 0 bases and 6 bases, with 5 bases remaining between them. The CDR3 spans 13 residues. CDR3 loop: CASSLARPGELFF. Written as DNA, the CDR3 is TGTGCCAGCAGCTTAGCCAGGCCCGGGGAGCTGTTTTTT.

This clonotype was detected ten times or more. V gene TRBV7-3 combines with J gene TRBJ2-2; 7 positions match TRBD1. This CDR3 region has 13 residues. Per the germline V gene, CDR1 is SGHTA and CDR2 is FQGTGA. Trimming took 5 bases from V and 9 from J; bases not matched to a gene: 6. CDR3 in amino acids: CASSGQVGRELFF. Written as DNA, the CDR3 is TGTGCCAGCAGCGGACAGGTGGGCCGGGAGCTGTTTTTT.

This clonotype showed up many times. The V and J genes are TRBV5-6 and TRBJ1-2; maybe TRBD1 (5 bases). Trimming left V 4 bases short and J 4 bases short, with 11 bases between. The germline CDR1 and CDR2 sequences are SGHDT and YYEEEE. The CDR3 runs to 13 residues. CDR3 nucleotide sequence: TGTGCCAGCAGCAGGGGAAGGGTCTATGGCTACACCTTC. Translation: CASSRGRVYGYTF.

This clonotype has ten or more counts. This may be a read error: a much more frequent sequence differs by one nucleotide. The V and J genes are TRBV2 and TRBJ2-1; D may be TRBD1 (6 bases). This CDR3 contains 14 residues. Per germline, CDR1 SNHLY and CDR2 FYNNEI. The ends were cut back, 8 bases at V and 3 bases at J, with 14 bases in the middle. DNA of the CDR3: TGTGCCAGCTCTACGGGCAGGGGCTACAATGAGCAGTTCTTC. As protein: CASSTGRGYNEQFF.

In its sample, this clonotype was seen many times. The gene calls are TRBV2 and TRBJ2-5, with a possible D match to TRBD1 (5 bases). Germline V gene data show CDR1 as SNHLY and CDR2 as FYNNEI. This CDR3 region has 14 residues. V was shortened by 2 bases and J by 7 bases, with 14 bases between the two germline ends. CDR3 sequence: CASSETGRDGTQYF. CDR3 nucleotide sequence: TGTGCCAGCAGTGAAACGGGCAGGGATGGGACCCAGTACTTC.

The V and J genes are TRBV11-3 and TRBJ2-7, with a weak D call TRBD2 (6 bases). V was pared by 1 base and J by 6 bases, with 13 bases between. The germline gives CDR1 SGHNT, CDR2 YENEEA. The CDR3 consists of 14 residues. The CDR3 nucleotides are TGTGCCAGCAGCTTAGCGGGAGTTCTGGGCGAGCAGTACTTC. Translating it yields CASSLAGVLGEQYF.

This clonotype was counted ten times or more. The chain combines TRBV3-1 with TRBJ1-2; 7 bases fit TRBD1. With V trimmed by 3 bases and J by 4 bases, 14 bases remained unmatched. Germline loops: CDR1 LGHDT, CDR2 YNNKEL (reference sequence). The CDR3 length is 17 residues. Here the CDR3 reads CASSQMTGRTQGYGYTF. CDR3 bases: TGTGCCAGCAGCCAGATGACAGGGAGAACGCAGGGCTATGGCTACACCTTC.

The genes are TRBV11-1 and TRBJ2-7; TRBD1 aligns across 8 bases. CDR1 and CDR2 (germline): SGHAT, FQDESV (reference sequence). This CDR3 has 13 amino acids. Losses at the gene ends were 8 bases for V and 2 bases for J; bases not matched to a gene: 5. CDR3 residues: CASRDRSPYEQYF. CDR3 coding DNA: TGTGCCAGCCGGGACAGGAGCCCCTACGAGCAGTACTTC.

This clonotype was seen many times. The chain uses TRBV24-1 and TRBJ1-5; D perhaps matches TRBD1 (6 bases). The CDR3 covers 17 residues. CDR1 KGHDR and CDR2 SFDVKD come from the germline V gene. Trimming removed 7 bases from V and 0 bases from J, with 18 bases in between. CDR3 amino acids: CATRVRGGTYSNQPQHF. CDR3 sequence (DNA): TGTGCCACCAGAGTCCGGGGAGGGACATATAGCAATCAGCCCCAGCATTTT.

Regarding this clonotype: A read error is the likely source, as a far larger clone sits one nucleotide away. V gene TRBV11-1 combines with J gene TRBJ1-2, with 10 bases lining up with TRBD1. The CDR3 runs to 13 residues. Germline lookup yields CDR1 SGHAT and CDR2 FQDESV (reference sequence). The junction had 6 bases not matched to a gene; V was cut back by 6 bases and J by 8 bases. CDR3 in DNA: TGTGCCAGCAGTACCGGGACAGGGGACGGCTACACCTTC. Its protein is CASSTGTGDGYTF.

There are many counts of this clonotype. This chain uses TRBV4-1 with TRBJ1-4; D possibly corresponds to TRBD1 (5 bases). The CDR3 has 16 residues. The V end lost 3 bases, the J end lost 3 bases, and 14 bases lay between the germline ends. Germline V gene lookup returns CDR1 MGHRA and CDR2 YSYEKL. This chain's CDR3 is CASSHPAGRSNEKLFF. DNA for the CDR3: TGCGCCAGCAGCCATCCGGCAGGGCGGTCTAATGAAAAACTGTTTTTT.